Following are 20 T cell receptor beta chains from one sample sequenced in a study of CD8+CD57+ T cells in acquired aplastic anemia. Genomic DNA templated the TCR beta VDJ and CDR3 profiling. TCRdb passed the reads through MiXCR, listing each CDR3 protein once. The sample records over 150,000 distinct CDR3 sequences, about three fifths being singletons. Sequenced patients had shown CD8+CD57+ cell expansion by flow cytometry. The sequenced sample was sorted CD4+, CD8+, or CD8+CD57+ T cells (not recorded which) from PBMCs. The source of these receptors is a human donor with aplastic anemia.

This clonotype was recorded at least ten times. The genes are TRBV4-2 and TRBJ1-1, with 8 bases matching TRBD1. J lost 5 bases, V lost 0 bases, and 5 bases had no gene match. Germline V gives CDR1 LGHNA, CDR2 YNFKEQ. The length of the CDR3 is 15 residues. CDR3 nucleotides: TGTGCCAGCAGCCAAGATGGGCAGGGGGCAACTGAAGCTTTCTTT. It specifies CASSQDGQGATEAFF.

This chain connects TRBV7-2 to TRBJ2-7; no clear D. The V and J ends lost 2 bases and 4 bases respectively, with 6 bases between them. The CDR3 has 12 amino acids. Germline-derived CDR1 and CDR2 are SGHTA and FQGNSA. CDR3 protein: CASSLYGYEQYF. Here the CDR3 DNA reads TGTGCCAGCAGCTTATATGGGTACGAGCAGTACTTC.

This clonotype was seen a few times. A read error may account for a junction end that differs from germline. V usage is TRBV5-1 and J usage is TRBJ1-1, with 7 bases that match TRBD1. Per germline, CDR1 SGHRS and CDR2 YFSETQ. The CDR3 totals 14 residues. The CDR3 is CASSFGTANTEAFF. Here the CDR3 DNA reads TGTGCCAGCAGTTTCGGGACAGCGAACACTGAAGCTTTCTTT.

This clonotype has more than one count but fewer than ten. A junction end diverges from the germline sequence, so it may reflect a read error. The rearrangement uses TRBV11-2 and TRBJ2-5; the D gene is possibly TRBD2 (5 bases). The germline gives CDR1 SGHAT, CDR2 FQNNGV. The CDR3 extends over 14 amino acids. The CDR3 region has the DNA TGTGCCAGCACCCCTCGGGAACATAAAGAGAGCCAGTACTTC. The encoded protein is CASTPREHKESQYF.

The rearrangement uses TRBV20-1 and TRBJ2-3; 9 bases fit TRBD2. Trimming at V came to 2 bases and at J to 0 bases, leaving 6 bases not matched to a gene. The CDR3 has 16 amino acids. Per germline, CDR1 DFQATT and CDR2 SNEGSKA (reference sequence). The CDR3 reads CSARSPGLASTDTQYF. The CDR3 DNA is TGCAGTGCTAGATCCCCGGGACTAGCTAGCACAGATACGCAGTATTTT.

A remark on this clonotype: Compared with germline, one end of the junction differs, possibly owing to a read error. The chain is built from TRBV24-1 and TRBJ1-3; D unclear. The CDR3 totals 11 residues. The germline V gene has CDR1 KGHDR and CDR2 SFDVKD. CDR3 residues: CATSERNTICF. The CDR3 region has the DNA TGTGCCACCAGTGAACGAAACACCATATGTTTT.

This CDR3 is CASSWFHTSRETGELFF. DNA of the CDR3: TGTGCCAGCAGCTGGTTCCACACCTCCCGTGAAACCGGGGAGCTGTTTTTT. The chain uses TRBV7-6 and TRBJ2-2; D uncertain. The CDR3 loop spans 17 amino acids. Germline CDR1 SGHVS, CDR2 FNYEAQ. The germline V and J ends were trimmed by 4 bases and 5 bases, with 20 bases remaining between them.

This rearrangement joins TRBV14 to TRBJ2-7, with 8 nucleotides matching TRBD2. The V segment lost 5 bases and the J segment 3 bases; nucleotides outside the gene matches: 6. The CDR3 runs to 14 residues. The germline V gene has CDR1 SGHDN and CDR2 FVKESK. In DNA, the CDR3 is TGTGCCAGCAGCATTCAGCGGGGGAACTACGAGCAGTACTTC. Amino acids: CASSIQRGNYEQYF.

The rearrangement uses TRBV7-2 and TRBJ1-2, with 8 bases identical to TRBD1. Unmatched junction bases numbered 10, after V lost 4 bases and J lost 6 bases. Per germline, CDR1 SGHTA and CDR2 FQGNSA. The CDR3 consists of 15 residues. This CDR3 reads CASSSRQGRTHGYTF. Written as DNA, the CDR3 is TGTGCCAGCAGCTCCAGACAGGGGAGGACCCATGGCTACACCTTC.

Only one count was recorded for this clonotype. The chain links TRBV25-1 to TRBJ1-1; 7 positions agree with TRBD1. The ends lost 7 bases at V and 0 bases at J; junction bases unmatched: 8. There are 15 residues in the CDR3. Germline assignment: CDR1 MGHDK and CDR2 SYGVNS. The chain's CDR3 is CASIPGGQMNTEAFF. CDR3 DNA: TGTGCCAGCATCCCAGGGGGACAGATGAACACTGAAGCTTTCTTT.

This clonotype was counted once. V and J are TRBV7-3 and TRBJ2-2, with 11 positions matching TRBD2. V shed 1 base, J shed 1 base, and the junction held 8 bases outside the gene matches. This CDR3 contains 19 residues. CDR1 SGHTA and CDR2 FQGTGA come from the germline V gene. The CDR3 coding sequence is TGTGCCAGCAGCTTAATGGCGGGACTAGCGGTTCAGAACACCGGGGAGCTGTTTTTT. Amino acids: CASSLMAGLAVQNTGELFF.

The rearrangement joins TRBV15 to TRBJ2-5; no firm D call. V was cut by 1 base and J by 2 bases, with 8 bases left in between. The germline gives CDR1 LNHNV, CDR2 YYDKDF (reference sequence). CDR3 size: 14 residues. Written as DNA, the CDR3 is TGTGCCACCAGCAGAGGAAGCCATCAAGAGACCCAGTACTTC. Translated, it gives CATSRGSHQETQYF.

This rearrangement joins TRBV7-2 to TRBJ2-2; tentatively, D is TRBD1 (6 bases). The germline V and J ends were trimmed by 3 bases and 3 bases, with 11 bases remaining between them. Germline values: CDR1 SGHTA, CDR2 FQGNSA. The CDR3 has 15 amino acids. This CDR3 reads CASSFTGSDTGELFF. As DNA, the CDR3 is TGTGCCAGCAGCTTTACAGGGTCTGACACCGGGGAGCTGTTTTTT.

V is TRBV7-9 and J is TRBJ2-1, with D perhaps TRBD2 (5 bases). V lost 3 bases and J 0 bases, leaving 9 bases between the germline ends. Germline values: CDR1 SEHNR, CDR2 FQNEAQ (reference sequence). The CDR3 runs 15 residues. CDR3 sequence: CASSFSGSSYNEQFF. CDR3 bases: TGTGCCAGCAGCTTTTCGGGGAGCTCCTACAATGAGCAGTTCTTC.

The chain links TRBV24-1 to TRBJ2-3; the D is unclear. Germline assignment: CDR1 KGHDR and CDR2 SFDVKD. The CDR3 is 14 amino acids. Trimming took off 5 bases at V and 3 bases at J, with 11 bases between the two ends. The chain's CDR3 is CATSGRDPTDTQYF. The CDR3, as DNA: TGTGCCACCAGTGGTAGGGATCCTACAGATACGCAGTATTTT.

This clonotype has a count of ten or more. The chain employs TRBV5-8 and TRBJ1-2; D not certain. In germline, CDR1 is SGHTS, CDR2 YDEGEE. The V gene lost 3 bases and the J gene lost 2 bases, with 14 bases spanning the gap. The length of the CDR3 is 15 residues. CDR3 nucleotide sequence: TGTGCCAGCAGCTGGATGACACGGCGAAACTATGGCTACACCTTC. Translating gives CASSWMTRRNYGYTF.

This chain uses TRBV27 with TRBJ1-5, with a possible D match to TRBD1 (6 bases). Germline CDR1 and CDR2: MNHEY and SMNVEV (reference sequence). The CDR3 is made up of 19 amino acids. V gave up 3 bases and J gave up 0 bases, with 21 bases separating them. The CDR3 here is CASSFLGTYRTYSNQPQHF. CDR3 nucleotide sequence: TGTGCCAGCAGTTTCCTTGGGACATACAGGACCTATAGCAATCAGCCCCAGCATTTT.

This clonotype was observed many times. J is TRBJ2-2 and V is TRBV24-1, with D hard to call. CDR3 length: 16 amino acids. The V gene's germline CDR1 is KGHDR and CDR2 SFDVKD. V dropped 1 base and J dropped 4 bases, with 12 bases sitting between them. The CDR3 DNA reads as TGTGCCACCAGTGATTTTAACCGGCAGCTCACCGGGGAGCTGTTTTTT. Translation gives CATSDFNRQLTGELFF.

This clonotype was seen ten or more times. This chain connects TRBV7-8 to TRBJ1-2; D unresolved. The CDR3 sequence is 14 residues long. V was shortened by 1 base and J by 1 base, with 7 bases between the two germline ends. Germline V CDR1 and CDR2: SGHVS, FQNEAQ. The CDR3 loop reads CASSLGAGNYGYTF. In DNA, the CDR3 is TGTGCCAGCAGCTTAGGGGCGGGTAACTATGGCTACACCTTC.

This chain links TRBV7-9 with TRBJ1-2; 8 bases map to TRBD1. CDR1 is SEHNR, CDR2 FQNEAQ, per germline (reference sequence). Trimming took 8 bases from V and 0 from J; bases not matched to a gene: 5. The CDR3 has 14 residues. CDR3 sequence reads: CASGTGFTNYGYTF. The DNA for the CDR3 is TGTGCCAGCGGGACAGGCTTTACTAACTATGGCTACACCTTC.